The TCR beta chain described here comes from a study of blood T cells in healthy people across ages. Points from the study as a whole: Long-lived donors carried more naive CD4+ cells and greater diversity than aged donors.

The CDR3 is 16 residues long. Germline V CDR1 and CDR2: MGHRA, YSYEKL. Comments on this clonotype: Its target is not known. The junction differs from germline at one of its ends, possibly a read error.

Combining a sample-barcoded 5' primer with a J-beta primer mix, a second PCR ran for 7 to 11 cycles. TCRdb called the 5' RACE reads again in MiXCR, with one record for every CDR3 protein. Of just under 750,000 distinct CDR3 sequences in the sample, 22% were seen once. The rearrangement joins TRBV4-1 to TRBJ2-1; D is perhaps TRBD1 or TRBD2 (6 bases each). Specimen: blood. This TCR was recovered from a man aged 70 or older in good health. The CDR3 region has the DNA TGCGCCAGCAGCCAAGATTCCAACGGGGGACACAATGAGCAATTCTTC. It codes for CASSQDSNGGHNEQFF.